Here is one T cell receptor beta chain with its context. Its antigen remains unidentified. The source of the sample is a study of cytomegalovirus exposure and HLA in healthy donors. Regarding the study as a whole: In a later analysis, common viral pathogens appeared linked to several of the most significant clusters. Looking again later, the authors saw that most CMV-associated TCR beta chains seemed HLA-restricted. Reported results showed that the classifier diagnosed cytomegalovirus status with high specificity and sensitivity.

PCR primers comprised 60 Vbeta and 13 Jbeta primers. Assay used: immunoSEQ multiplex PCR; TCRdb lists only in-frame clones, some missing. Among roughly 190,000 clones listed, around 78% were seen once. CDR3 length equals 16 residues. V was cut by 4 bases and J by 3 bases, with 18 bases left in between. Germline V gene lookup returns CDR1 LGHNA and CDR2 YSLEER. This TCR was sampled from a woman in her 30s in good health and CMV-seropositive. The V and J genes are TRBV4-3 and TRBJ1-1; perhaps TRBD1 as D (5 bases). Material: PBMCs. As DNA, the CDR3 is TGCGCCAGCAGCCCTCATAGCGGCTCCAGGGACACTGAAGCTTTCTTT. Amino acid sequence: CASSPHSGSRDTEAFF.